This T cell receptor beta chain was identified in a study of blood T cell repertoires in COVID-19. On the study more broadly: Samples taken during acute and convalescent COVID-19 were collected in the United States, Italy and Spain. T cells, B-cell-depleted T cells, or PBMCs supplied cDNA or gDNA.

The length of the CDR3 is 14 residues. CDR1 is LGHDT and CDR2 is YNNKEL in the germline V gene (reference sequence). Trimming took off 0 bases at V and 9 bases at J, with 12 bases between the two ends. How the authors handled the data: Scientists estimated how many nucleated cells there were by amplifying reference gene primers. Assay: immunoSEQ multiplex PCR; the TCRdb copy retains only in-frame clones and omits some. V and J calls and clone size follow that table, whereas D and trimming were derived from the DNA. The sample holds about 220,000 clones, 80% to 90% seen once. The V and J genes are TRBV3-1 (or the pseudogene TRBV3-2) and TRBJ2-1, with no clear D. Sample: PBMCs or T cells enriched from blood (not recorded which). The receptor comes from a woman between 18 and 29 years old in a cohort exposed to, infected with or recovered from COVID-19 (not recorded which). The CDR3 region has the DNA TGTGCCAGCAGCCAAGATCAACTCCCCGCTGAGCAGTTCTTC. This translates into CASSQDQLPAEQFF.